These 16 T cell receptor beta chains originate from one sample sequenced in a study of Graves' ophthalmopathy and Graves' hyperthyroidism. Amplification of the TCR beta CDR3 regions used RNA transcripts (as template). HTBI-primed first-round RT-PCR preceded second-round multiplex PCR. In TCRdb, the multiplex PCR reads were re-called with MiXCR into one record per CDR3 protein. The sample shows about 340,000 distinct CDR3 sequences, roughly 15% of them seen only once. Sequencing was performed on peripheral blood. Receptor source: an adult man with Graves' ophthalmopathy.

This clonotype was counted many times. This chain joins TRBV7-2 and TRBJ2-5; possibly TRBD2 for D (6 bases). V lost 3 bases, J lost 8 bases, and 16 bases lay in between. There are 14 residues in the CDR3. Looked up from germline, CDR1 is SGHTA and CDR2 is FQGNSA. CDR3 nucleotides: TGTGCCAGCAGCTTGGGTAGCGGCGAGGTCACCCAGTACTTC. It encodes CASSLGSGEVTQYF.

This clonotype was recorded many times. The chain links TRBV6-5 to TRBJ2-7; D may be TRBD1 (6 bases). Trimming cost V 0 bases and J 4 bases, with 10 bases left between them. Germline values: CDR1 MNHEY, CDR2 SVGAGI. The CDR3 has 14 residues. CDR3 residues: CASSYSGTQYEQYF. Written as DNA, the CDR3 is TGTGCCAGCAGTTACTCCGGGACACAATACGAGCAGTACTTC.

This clonotype was counted at least ten times. The CDR3 bases are TGTGCCAGCAGCGAGACCCCACACTCCTACGAGCAGTACTTC. This sequence encodes CASSETPHSYEQYF. The V gene is TRBV9, the J gene TRBJ2-7, with D hard to call. The CDR3 covers 14 residues. Germline values: CDR1 SGDLS, CDR2 YYNGEE. Trimming stripped 3 bases from V and 0 bases from J, with 10 bases between. The full variable domain, in which reference TRBV9 and TRBJ2-7 provide the parts outside the CDR3, is DSGVTQTPKHLITATGQRVTLRCSPRSGDLSVYWYQQSLDQGLQFLIQYYNGEERAKGNILERFSAQQFPDLHSELNLSSLELGDSALYFCASSETPHSYEQYFGPGTRLTVT.

This clonotype was observed many times. CDR3 loop: CASSYFLAGVSGELFF. The CDR3 DNA follows: TGTGCCAGCAGTTACTTTCTAGCGGGAGTGTCCGGGGAGCTGTTTTTT. The chain is built from TRBV6-5 and TRBJ2-2, with TRBD2 identical over 10 bases. The CDR3 is 16 amino acids. The trim removed 1 base at V and 6 bases at J, leaving 5 bases unmatched. CDR1 is MNHEY, CDR2 SVGAGI, per germline.

This clonotype was recorded at least ten times. The V and J genes are TRBV6-5 and TRBJ1-2, with a tentative D call TRBD1 (5 bases). Trimming pared 6 bases from V and 0 bases from J, leaving 8 bases between. This CDR3 has 13 amino acids. Germline assignment: CDR1 MNHEY and CDR2 SVGAGI. The CDR3 spells CASRMTANYGYTF. The CDR3 DNA follows: TGTGCCAGCAGAATGACAGCTAACTATGGCTACACCTTC.

This clonotype was found many times. The rearrangement links TRBV7-9 to TRBJ1-1, with 7 bases identical to TRBD1. Germline-derived CDR1 and CDR2 are SEHNR and FQNEAQ (reference sequence). CDR3 length: 14 residues. Trimming cost V 5 bases and J 1 base; bases outside gene matches: 4. Here the CDR3 reads CASSQGDWNTEAFF. CDR3 DNA sequence: TGTGCCAGCAGCCAGGGGGACTGGAACACTGAAGCTTTCTTT.

This clonotype was found many times. J is TRBJ1-5 and V is TRBV30; perhaps TRBD1 as D (6 bases). The CDR3 sequence is 13 residues long. CDR1 is GTSNPN and CDR2 is SVGIG in the germline V gene (reference sequence). Trimming cost V 1 base and J 5 bases, with 9 bases left between them. The CDR3 sequence: CAWSDEGDQPQHF. In nucleotides, the CDR3 is TGTGCCTGGAGTGACGAGGGGGATCAGCCCCAGCATTTT.

This clonotype has at least ten counts. This chain joins TRBV2 and TRBJ2-7; D not resolved. The CDR3 consists of 15 residues. V gave up 7 bases and J gave up 2 bases, with 18 bases separating them. Germline CDR1 SNHLY, CDR2 FYNNEI. The CDR3 protein is CASTTLAGAAYEQYF. CDR3 bases: TGTGCCAGCACCACTTTGGCAGGCGCTGCCTACGAGCAGTACTTC.

Worth noting for this clonotype: Since no conserved phenylalanine or tryptophan closes the CDR3, a read error is the likely cause. The V and J genes are TRBV6-1 and TRBJ1-1; maybe TRBD1 (5 bases). The V gene lost 3 bases and the J gene lost 2 bases, with 7 bases spanning the gap. Germline CDR1 reads MNHNS; CDR2 reads SASEGT. CDR3 size: 13 residues. This CDR3 is CASSEGRNTEAFS. CDR3 nucleotide sequence: TGTGCCAGCAGTGAGGGGCGCAACACTGAAGCTTTCTCT.

The chain carries TRBV12-3 or TRBV12-4 and TRBJ1-1; D gene ambiguous. The ends were cut back, 2 bases at V and 4 bases at J, with 14 bases in the middle. The CDR3 has 15 amino acids. This chain's CDR3 is CASSLPGRLGTEAFF. The DNA of the CDR3 is TGTGCCAGCAGTTTACCGGGGAGATTGGGCACTGAAGCTTTCTTT.

For this clonotype: A read error may explain this, as a much larger clone is one base away. V is TRBV5-1 and J is TRBJ1-6, with a weak D call TRBD1 (6 bases). The length of the CDR3 is 15 residues. Germline V gives CDR1 SGHRS, CDR2 YFSETQ. This chain's CDR3 is CASSFLGQSGSSLHF. DNA for the CDR3: TGCGCCAGCAGCTTTTTAGGACAGTCCGGTTCATCCCTCCACTTT.

This clonotype was seen many times. CDR3 in amino acids: CAWSAGLGGSTDTQYF. The CDR3 DNA reads TGTGCCTGGAGTGCTGGGCTGGGAGGAAGCACAGATACGCAGTATTTT. The V call is TRBV30, the J call TRBJ2-3, with D possibly being TRBD2 (6 bases). The CDR3 length is 16 residues. CDR1 is GTSNPN, CDR2 SVGIG, per germline (reference sequence). V lost 1 base to trimming and J lost 0 bases, with 14 bases between them.

This clonotype has at least ten counts. The rearrangement links TRBV30 to TRBJ2-7; D gene ambiguous. From germline, CDR1 is GTSNPN and CDR2 SVGIG (reference sequence). V dropped 2 bases and J dropped 6 bases, with 11 bases sitting between them. CDR3 length equals 12 residues. CDR3 sequence (DNA): TGTGCCTGGAGTAGAATCGTAGGCGAGCAGTACTTC. It yields the protein CAWSRIVGEQYF.

This clonotype was picked up a small number of times. A much larger clonotype is one base distant, so this may be a read error. V and J are TRBV29-1 and TRBJ2-5, with D perhaps TRBD2 (5 bases). Germline V gives CDR1 SQVTM, CDR2 ANQGSEA. V lost 3 bases, J lost 9 bases, and 20 bases lay in between. This CDR3 region has 14 residues. CDR3 bases: TGCAGCGTTGAGGACCGGGCGGGCCCCAAGCCCCAGTACTTC. Protein sequence: CSVEDRAGPKPQYF.

This clonotype has ten or more counts. The rearrangement links TRBV6-5 to TRBJ1-2, with D hard to call. The CDR3 contains 14 residues. Germline V gene sequence: CDR1 MNHEY, CDR2 SVGAGI. Between the trimmed V and J ends, which lost 0 bases and 4 bases, there was a span of 9 bases. The CDR3 loop reads CASSYSPGTYGYTF. DNA for the CDR3: TGTGCCAGCAGTTACTCCCCGGGTACCTATGGCTACACCTTC.

This clonotype showed up many times. The gene calls are TRBV7-8 and TRBJ2-5; unclear D gene. This CDR3 is 14 amino acids long. The germline gives CDR1 SGHVS, CDR2 FQNEAQ. V shed 1 base and J shed 5 bases, with 11 bases lying between them. The DNA of the CDR3 is TGTGCCAGCAGCTTAGTGGGTCTCATGGAGACCCAGTACTTC. Its protein product is CASSLVGLMETQYF.